The source of this TCR beta chain is a study of blood T cell repertoires in COVID-19. Overall study: Sites in the United States, Italy and Spain provided acute and convalescent COVID-19 samples. Sample material is recorded as cDNA or gDNA derived from T cells, B-cell-depleted T cells, or PBMCs.

The V gene's germline CDR1 is MNHEY and CDR2 SVGAGI. Trimming pared 6 bases from V and 4 bases from J, leaving 13 bases between. The CDR3 runs to 14 residues. In the source study's methods: Nucleated cell number was recorded as an estimate derived from reference gene primer amplification. The assay was immunoSEQ multiplex PCR, and TCRdb's table has in-frame clones only and misses some. V, J and clone size are those of that table, while D and trimming were read from the DNA. Found here are 52,000 or so clones, roughly 89% of them singletons; the top ten hold about 27%. V usage is TRBV6-5 and J usage is TRBJ2-1; the D is unclear. The material sequenced was peripheral blood. The receptor's source is a human donor in a cohort sampled during active COVID-19. CDR3 loop: CASRNDDSYNEQFF. The CDR3 DNA is TGTGCCAGCAGAAACGACGACTCGTACAATGAGCAGTTCTTC.